Shown below are 13 T cell receptor beta chains from a single sample sequenced in a study of identifying expanded T cells in peripheral blood. The protocol was immunoSEQ multiplex PCR, while the TCRdb copy is restricted to in-frame clones and leaves out a portion. The sample yields around 56,000 clones, approximately 80% seen once. Sample: blood. The receptors originated from a person aged 18 to 70 in good health.

The chain is built from TRBV7-2 and TRBJ2-2; D is undetermined. Germline assignment: CDR1 SGHTA and CDR2 FQGNSA. Trimming shortened V by 5 bases and J by 2 bases, and 9 bases separated the two germline ends. The CDR3 has 14 amino acids. The CDR3 region has the DNA TGTGCCAGCAGCCCGGATGGAAACACCGGGGAGCTGTTTTTT. This encodes CASSPDGNTGELFF.

The chain couples TRBV19 to TRBJ2-3, with no clear D. The V and J ends lost 5 bases and 0 bases respectively, with 9 bases between them. Germline loops: CDR1 LNHDA, CDR2 SQIVND (reference sequence). The CDR3 loop spans 14 amino acids. CDR3 in DNA: TGTGCCAGTAGTGCGGATATCAGCACAGATACGCAGTATTTT. The encoded protein is CASSADISTDTQYF.

This sequence joins TRBV11-2 and TRBJ2-2; 13 bases agree with TRBD2. Germline assignment: CDR1 SGHAT and CDR2 FQNNGV. Trimming cost V 5 bases and J 4 bases; bases outside gene matches: 7. The CDR3 spans 17 residues. The CDR3 region has the DNA TGTGCCAGCAGCCCAAGACTAGCGGGAGGCGGCACCGGGGAGCTGTTTTTT. Protein: CASSPRLAGGGTGELFF. The variable domain in full, completed from reference TRBV11-2 and TRBJ2-2, reads EAGVAQSPRYKIIEKRQSVAFWCNPISGHATLYWYQQILGQGPKLLIQFQNNGVVDDSQLPKDRFSAERLKGVDSTLKIQPAKLEDSAVYLCASSPRLAGGGTGELFFGEGSRLTVL.

The V gene is TRBV6-1, the J gene TRBJ2-1; TRBD1 or TRBD2 may be the D gene (5 bases each). Trimming removed 4 bases from V and 13 bases from J, with 17 bases in between. Germline V gene sequence: CDR1 MNHNS, CDR2 SASEGT. This CDR3 contains 13 residues. The CDR3 nucleotides are TGTGCCAGCAGTGCCCGGGGCGATGATTCACAGTTCTTC. Translated, it gives CASSARGDDSQFF.

V is TRBV6-1 and J is TRBJ2-1, with 9 bases that match TRBD1. This CDR3 has 15 residues. Germline V gene lookup returns CDR1 MNHNS and CDR2 SASEGT. V trimming: 8 bases; J trimming: 3 bases; junction bases outside the gene matches: 8. The CDR3 bases are TGTGCCAGCCGTATCGGGACAGGGAACTACAATGAGCAGTTCTTC. Its translation is CASRIGTGNYNEQFF.

Comment on this clone: The sample holds other DNA sequences that translate to the same CDR3. The V and J genes are TRBV5-1 and TRBJ1-2, with a weak D call TRBD1 (5 bases). V was trimmed by 3 bases and J by 8 bases, leaving 17 bases between them. The CDR3 spans 14 residues. CDR1 and CDR2 (germline): SGHRS, YFSETQ. CDR3 nucleotide sequence: TGCGCCAGCAGCTCCCCGGGAGGGGCGTACGGCTACACCTTC. Amino acid sequence: CASSSPGGAYGYTF.

V is TRBV5-5 and J is TRBJ1-6; no definite D call. Per the germline V gene, CDR1 is SGHKS and CDR2 is YYEKEE (reference sequence). V shed 0 bases and J shed 6 bases, with 10 bases lying between them. The CDR3 loop spans 15 amino acids. CDR3 loop: CASSLAGGSNSPLHF. CDR3 nucleotide sequence: TGTGCCAGCAGCTTGGCCGGCGGAAGTAATTCACCCCTCCACTTT.

CDR3 bases: TGTGCCAGCAGCGTAGCTGGCGATCGCACAGATACGCAGTATTTT. The encoded protein is CASSVAGDRTDTQYF. The chain employs TRBV9 and TRBJ2-3; D not resolved. Germline loops: CDR1 SGDLS, CDR2 YYNGEE. This CDR3 has 15 amino acids. Trimming removed 0 bases at V and 1 base at J, with 9 bases between.

The gene calls are TRBV5-4 and TRBJ1-3; D perhaps matches TRBD1 (5 bases). Germline V CDR1 and CDR2: SGHNT, YYREEE (reference sequence). V gave up 4 bases and J gave up 0 bases, with 11 bases separating them. The CDR3 totals 15 residues. CDR3 sequence reads: CASSRGSGSGNTIYF. The CDR3 DNA is TGTGCCAGCAGCCGGGGGTCCGGCTCTGGAAACACCATATATTTT.

This chain connects TRBV7-9 to TRBJ2-5; D assignment may be TRBD1 or TRBD2 (5 bases each). The CDR3 is made up of 14 amino acids. Trimming took 4 bases from V and 0 from J, leaving 9 bases between them. The germline V gene encodes CDR1 SEHNR and CDR2 FQNEAQ (reference sequence). CDR3 nucleotide sequence: TGTGCCAGCAGCTCCGGGGACGACCAAGAGACCCAGTACTTC. The encoded protein is CASSSGDDQETQYF.

The chain is built from TRBV5-1 and TRBJ1-2; TRBD1 is a possible D gene (6 bases). This CDR3 is 14 amino acids long. Per the germline V gene, CDR1 is SGHRS and CDR2 is YFSETQ. V was clipped by 0 bases and J by 6 bases, with 12 bases between them. The CDR3 region is CASSLGGHADGYTF. CDR3 DNA sequence: TGCGCCAGCAGCTTGGGGGGACACGCGGATGGCTACACCTTC.

This sequence joins TRBV9 and TRBJ2-5, with TRBD1 identical over 9 bases. Germline V gives CDR1 SGDLS, CDR2 YYNGEE. The V and J ends lost 3 bases and 1 base, in that order; junction bases with no gene match: 4. The CDR3 covers 15 residues. The DNA for the CDR3 is TGTGCCAGCAGCGCGGGACAGGGCCTCCAAGAGACCCAGTACTTC. This codes for CASSAGQGLQETQYF.

For the CDR3, the DNA is TGTGCCAGCAGTGAAGATCTCTACTCTGGAAACACCATATATTTT. Translation gives CASSEDLYSGNTIYF. The chain carries TRBV6-1 and TRBJ1-3, with D uncertain. CDR1 is MNHNS, CDR2 SASEGT, per germline. V lost 1 base and J lost 0, with 7 bases in between. CDR3 length: 15 amino acids.